This record covers a single T cell receptor (beta chain). This specimen belongs to a study of blood T cell repertoires in COVID-19. About the research overall: Acute and convalescent COVID-19 specimens originated in the United States, Italy and Spain. PBMCs, B-cell-depleted T cells, or T cells were the source of the cDNA or gDNA that made up the material.

This CDR3 spans 15 amino acids. V lost 1 base, J lost 2 bases, and 12 bases lay in between. Germline values: CDR1 WNHNN, CDR2 SYGVQD (reference sequence). The protocol was immunoSEQ multiplex PCR, while the TCRdb copy is restricted to in-frame clones and leaves out a portion. The sample lists a few hundred thousand clones, about 87% seen once, with over 4% in the top ten. The clonotype was recovered from a man between 60 and 75 years old who had recovered from COVID-19. The sample was peripheral blood. The rearrangement uses TRBV10-1 and TRBJ2-7; TRBD2 might be the D (5 bases). The CDR3 bases are TGCGCCAGCAGTGAGTACGGGGAAGGGCCCTACGAGCAGTACTTC. Its translation: CASSEYGEGPYEQYF.